The present entry profiles one TCR beta chain with its context. Its specificity is unknown. The data were obtained in a study of vaccination and CD4 T cells after COVID-19. The wider study: Post-COVID draws followed diagnosis by a median 101 days (range 35 to 161). Overlapping spike peptides served as the stimulus for the cells. These peptides came from SARS-CoV-2 and from the common cold coronaviruses HCoV-NL63, HCoV-OC43 and HCoV-229E.

Germline values: CDR1 MNHEY, CDR2 SMNVEV (reference sequence). The CDR3 is 14 amino acids. The V end was cut by 4 bases, the J end by 0 bases, with 4 bases between. Noted treatment: roughly 10-day PBMC culture with coronavirus spike peptide pools or control peptides (ViraFEST assay). Cultures used more than 1.5 million PBMCs per well, about 10 IU/ml IL-2 and approximately 9.6 ug/ml peptides. Whole-study findings and limits: The authors identified 304 of 307 vaccine-specific clones in convalescent patients as spike mono-reactive.

Cultured CD4+ T cell DNA was sequenced using the Oncomine TCR Beta short-read assay. Each CDR3 protein is one row after TCRdb ran MiXCR on the PCR reads. Seen here are under 15,000 distinct CDR3 sequences, more than 70% observed once, and the top ten hold 10% to 13%. This TCR derives from a human donor who had recovered from COVID-19. The genes are TRBV27 and TRBJ2-6; D remains ambiguous. The sample comprised CD4+ T cells from blood, cultured in vitro. In DNA form, the CDR3 reads TGTGCCAGCAGTTCCACCTCTGGGGCCAACGTCCTGACTTTC. It codes for CASSSTSGANVLTF.